The 32 T cell receptor beta chains given below trace back to one sample, sequenced in a study of cytomegalovirus exposure and HLA in healthy donors. PCR amplification relied on 60 Vbeta primers (plus 13 Jbeta primers). Sequencing was performed with immunoSEQ multiplex PCR; in TCRdb, only in-frame clones are kept and a portion is missing. The sample has about 91,000 clones; around 60% are singletons. Sequencing used PBMCs. Receptors were obtained from a human donor in good health.

The rearrangement uses TRBV19 and TRBJ2-2; D possibly corresponds to TRBD2 (6 bases). V was trimmed by 3 bases and J by 3 bases, leaving 11 bases between them. The CDR3 runs to 15 residues. CDR1 and CDR2 (germline): LNHDA, SQIVND (reference sequence). CDR3 in DNA: TGTGCCAGTAGTATGGGGGGTGCTTACACCGGGGAGCTGTTTTTT. Translated, it gives CASSMGGAYTGELFF.

The gene calls are TRBV19 and TRBJ2-5; TRBD2 aligns across 9 bases. The CDR3 has 18 residues. V trimming: 5 bases; J trimming: 4 bases; junction bases outside the gene matches: 17. Germline-derived CDR1 and CDR2 are LNHDA and SQIVND (reference sequence). In nucleotides, the CDR3 is TGTGCCAGTAGTCCAACGGGACTAGCTGGGGTCGGAGGAGAGACCCAGTACTTC. It codes for CASSPTGLAGVGGETQYF.

V gene TRBV29-1 combines with J gene TRBJ1-1; tentative D call: TRBD1 (5 bases). Trimming removed 3 bases from V and 5 bases from J, with 16 bases in between. The CDR3 consists of 14 residues. Germline V gives CDR1 SQVTM, CDR2 ANQGSEA. The CDR3 loop is CSVDMGRVGTEAFF. CDR3 DNA: TGCAGCGTTGATATGGGCAGGGTAGGAACTGAAGCTTTCTTT.

This clone appeared a few times. V gene TRBV7-2 combines with J gene TRBJ1-1; D call uncertain. Germline V gene sequence: CDR1 SGHTA, CDR2 FQGNSA. Trimming cost V 3 bases and J 3 bases, with 8 bases left between them. This CDR3 comprises 13 residues. The DNA for the CDR3 is TGTGCCAGCAGCTTCCGGCGGGACACTGAAGCTTTCTTT. Translation: CASSFRRDTEAFF.

A few counts support this clone. V is TRBV4-1 and J is TRBJ2-3, with TRBD2 identical over 14 bases. CDR1 and CDR2 from the germline V gene are MGHRA and YSYEKL. V lost 4 bases and J lost 4; bases outside the gene matches: 1. The CDR3 sequence is 15 residues long. The CDR3 spells CASSPGLAGADTQYF. DNA for the CDR3: TGCGCCAGCAGCCCGGGACTAGCGGGGGCAGATACGCAGTATTTT.

Note on this clone: The same CDR3 arises from other DNA sequences in this sample as well. The chain joins TRBV30 to TRBJ1-4, with D maybe TRBD1 (6 bases). Germline V gene lookup returns CDR1 GTSNPN and CDR2 SVGIG (reference sequence). CDR3 length: 18 amino acids. V dropped 0 bases and J dropped 4 bases, with 21 bases sitting between them. The CDR3 loop reads CAWSVQRTGGLGNEKLFF. The CDR3 coding sequence is TGTGCCTGGAGTGTACAGAGGACGGGGGGCCTTGGTAATGAAAAACTGTTTTTT.

This clone was seen a handful of times. This chain joins TRBV11-3 and TRBJ2-3; D not certain. This CDR3 has 14 amino acids. CDR1 SGHNT and CDR2 YENEEA come from the germline V gene. V shed 6 bases and J shed 0 bases, with 10 bases lying between them. DNA of the CDR3: TGTGCCAGCAGTCCGACAAGTAGCACAGATACGCAGTATTTT. Protein sequence: CASSPTSSTDTQYF.

The rearrangement uses TRBV11-2 and TRBJ1-2; no clear D. The length of the CDR3 is 14 residues. Germline V gene sequence: CDR1 SGHAT, CDR2 FQNNGV. The V end was cut by 1 base, the J end by 8 bases, with 14 bases between. CDR3 region: CASSLAVVSGGYTF. Written as DNA, the CDR3 is TGTGCCAGCAGCTTAGCGGTGGTCTCAGGCGGCTACACCTTC. Combining the CDR3 with reference TRBV11-2 and TRBJ1-2 gives the whole variable domain EAGVAQSPRYKIIEKRQSVAFWCNPISGHATLYWYQQILGQGPKLLIQFQNNGVVDDSQLPKDRFSAERLKGVDSTLKIQPAKLEDSAVYLCASSLAVVSGGYTFGSGTRLTVV.

In DNA form, the CDR3 reads TGTGCCAGCAACCCGACAGGGAGAAACACCGGGGAGCTGTTTTTT. This gives the protein CASNPTGRNTGELFF. V and J are TRBV7-9 and TRBJ2-2; 7 nucleotides agree with TRBD1. The J segment lost 2 bases and the V segment lost 7 bases, leaving 7 bases of the junction unmatched. Germline CDR1 and CDR2: SEHNR and FQNEAQ (reference sequence). The CDR3 length is 15 residues.

The chain combines TRBV4-1 with TRBJ2-5, with 7 nucleotides matching TRBD1. The CDR3 is 15 amino acids. The V gene end was trimmed by 1 base and the J gene end by 4 bases; junction bases not matched to a gene: 6. Germline CDR1 MGHRA, CDR2 YSYEKL. The CDR3 reads CASSQGQGVVETQYF. CDR3 bases: TGCGCCAGCAGCCAAGGGCAGGGGGTGGTAGAGACCCAGTACTTC.

V gene TRBV30 combines with J gene TRBJ1-1; a weak D match, TRBD1 (6 bases). CDR3 size: 15 residues. Per the germline V gene, CDR1 is GTSNPN and CDR2 is SVGIG (reference sequence). V lost 3 bases and J 1 base, leaving 15 bases between the germline ends. For the CDR3, the DNA is TGTGCCTGGAGCGGCAACGACAGGCGGAACACTGAAGCTTTCTTT. As protein: CAWSGNDRRNTEAFF. The entire variable domain, with the rest obtained from reference TRBV30 and TRBJ1-1, is as follows: SQTIHQWPATLVQPVGSPLSLECTVEGTSNPNLYWYRQAAGRGLQLLFYSVGIGQISSEVPQNLSASRPQDRQFILSSKKLLLSDSGFYLCAWSGNDRRNTEAFFGQGTRLTVV.

The chain uses TRBV7-2 and TRBJ2-2, with 9 bases matching TRBD2. CDR1 is SGHTA and CDR2 is FQGNSA in the germline V gene. The CDR3 totals 17 residues. Trimming removed 5 bases from V and 6 bases from J; junction bases left unmatched: 13. The CDR3 spells CASSLGGSGGKPGELFF. In DNA form, the CDR3 reads TGTGCCAGCAGCCTGGGAGGTAGCGGGGGTAAACCCGGGGAGCTGTTTTTT.

This sequence joins TRBV6-5 and TRBJ2-3, with 8 nucleotides matching TRBD2. The CDR3 totals 13 residues. Per the germline V gene, CDR1 is MNHEY and CDR2 is SVGAGI. V was pared by 6 bases and J by 6 bases, with 5 bases of the junction left unmatched. Here the CDR3 DNA reads TGTGCCAGCAGGGGCAGCGGGGGCGATACGCAGTATTTT. As protein: CASRGSGGDTQYF.

Worth noting for this clone: Compared with germline, one end of the junction differs, possibly owing to a read error. The genes are TRBV5-1 and TRBJ1-2; possibly TRBD1 for D (5 bases). CDR3 size: 13 residues. Germline V CDR1 and CDR2: SGHRS, YFSETQ. The CDR3 sequence is CASSLGEVYGYTF. The CDR3 DNA is TGCGCCAGCAGTTTGGGGGAGGTCTATGGCTACACCTTC.

J is TRBJ1-6 and V is TRBV19; the D is unclear. Looked up from germline, CDR1 is LNHDA and CDR2 is SQIVND (reference sequence). The CDR3 has 14 amino acids. V dropped 3 bases and J dropped 11 bases, with 14 bases sitting between them. The CDR3 loop is CASSINPAVPPLHF. The CDR3 DNA reads as TGTGCCAGTAGTATCAATCCAGCGGTCCCACCCCTCCACTTT.

The genes are TRBV7-6 and TRBJ2-4, with 11 bases that match TRBD2. This CDR3 is 18 amino acids long. CDR1 is SGHVS, CDR2 FNYEAQ, per germline. Trimming at V came to 2 bases and at J to 0 bases, leaving 6 bases not matched to a gene. The CDR3 region has the DNA TGTGCCAGCAGCTTACTAGCGGGGGGACCTCTAGCCAAAAACATTCAGTACTTC. Translating gives CASSLLAGGPLAKNIQYF.

The chain carries TRBV15 and TRBJ2-3, with TRBD1 as a possible D gene (5 bases). V dropped 5 bases and J dropped 3 bases, with 15 bases sitting between them. CDR3 length equals 15 residues. Germline V gene lookup returns CDR1 LNHNV and CDR2 YYDKDF (reference sequence). CDR3 in DNA: TGTGCCACCAGCCCGTACAGGATGGTTACAGATACGCAGTATTTT. Translated: CATSPYRMVTDTQYF.

This clone appeared a few times. The gene calls are TRBV2 and TRBJ1-4, with 9 positions matching TRBD1. The ends lost 6 bases at V and 7 bases at J; junction bases unmatched: 9. CDR3 length: 15 residues. Germline values: CDR1 SNHLY, CDR2 FYNNEI. The CDR3 here is CASSEQGAYGEKLFF. The CDR3 DNA reads as TGTGCCAGCAGCGAACAGGGGGCTTACGGTGAAAAACTGTTTTTT.

The V gene is TRBV11-3, the J gene TRBJ2-3, with D unresolved. The V end lost 0 bases, the J end lost 3 bases, and 10 bases lay between the germline ends. The CDR3 length is 15 residues. CDR1 is SGHNT and CDR2 is YENEEA in the germline V gene. CDR3 loop: CASSLEFGGTDTQYF. CDR3 in DNA: TGTGCCAGCAGCTTAGAATTTGGCGGTACAGATACGCAGTATTTT.

This clone was picked up a small number of times. The chain's CDR3 is CASSYSNGHAYGYTF. For the CDR3, the DNA is TGTGCCAGCAGTTACTCGAATGGGCATGCCTATGGCTACACCTTC. The chain joins TRBV6-5 to TRBJ1-2; no firm D call. CDR3 length equals 15 residues. The V and J ends lost 0 bases and 4 bases respectively, with 12 bases between them. Germline V gene data show CDR1 as MNHEY and CDR2 as SVGAGI.

The rearrangement uses TRBV5-4 and TRBJ2-2, with D unclear. Per the germline V gene, CDR1 is SGHNT and CDR2 is YYREEE (reference sequence). The V gene lost 0 bases and the J gene lost 8 bases, with 5 bases spanning the gap. The CDR3 is made up of 12 amino acids. The CDR3 protein is CASSLDTGELFF. As DNA, the CDR3 is TGTGCCAGCAGCTTGGATACTGGGGAGCTGTTTTTT.

The chain is built from TRBV9 and TRBJ1-2; a weak D match, TRBD1 (6 bases). The germline V and J ends were trimmed by 5 bases and 7 bases, with 21 bases remaining between them. The germline V gene encodes CDR1 SGDLS and CDR2 YYNGEE. The CDR3 runs 15 residues. The CDR3 DNA is TGTGCCAGCAGTTTGGAAGGCAGGGGATTAGGTGGCTACACCTTC. It is translated as CASSLEGRGLGGYTF.

Notes on this clone: The same CDR3 is also encoded by other DNA sequences in this sample. The J gene is TRBJ1-1, the V gene TRBV4-1; TRBD1 matches 9 bases. The length of the CDR3 is 15 residues. V dropped 3 bases and J dropped 4; count of bases not matched to a gene: 6. CDR1 MGHRA and CDR2 YSYEKL come from the germline V gene. CDR3 sequence (DNA): TGCGCCAGCAGCCAGGGACAGGGCGAACGCACTGAAGCTTTCTTT. Protein sequence: CASSQGQGERTEAFF.

The rearrangement links TRBV30 to TRBJ2-3, with 10 bases identical to TRBD2. Germline V lookup: CDR1 GTSNPN, CDR2 SVGIG (reference sequence). The V gene end was trimmed by 0 bases and the J gene end by 6 bases; junction bases not matched to a gene: 6. This CDR3 comprises 15 residues. The CDR3 reads CAWSVPSGGQDTQYF. The CDR3 nucleotides read TGTGCCTGGAGTGTACCTAGCGGGGGCCAGGATACGCAGTATTTT.

This clone appeared a few times. The CDR3 DNA sequence: TGCGCCAGCAGCCAAGGTCCAGGGGACTCCTACGAGCAGTACTTC. It specifies CASSQGPGDSYEQYF. V and J are TRBV4-3 and TRBJ2-7, with a tentative D call TRBD1 (6 bases). Trimming shortened V by 1 base and J by 0 bases, and 10 bases separated the two germline ends. This CDR3 has 15 residues. The germline V gene has CDR1 LGHNA and CDR2 YSLEER.

V gene TRBV25-1 combines with J gene TRBJ1-2; no clear D gene. Trimming took 5 bases from V and 4 from J, leaving 11 bases between them. In germline, CDR1 is MGHDK, CDR2 SYGVNS. The length of the CDR3 is 13 residues. The DNA for the CDR3 is TGTGCCAGCAGTACGCTCGGAGTCTATGGCTACACCTTC. Translated, it gives CASSTLGVYGYTF.

V and J are TRBV19 and TRBJ2-3, with D perhaps matching TRBD2 (6 bases). Trimming cost V 0 bases and J 0 bases, with 10 bases left between them. Germline lookup yields CDR1 LNHDA and CDR2 SQIVND (reference sequence). This CDR3 spans 16 amino acids. CDR3 nucleotide sequence: TGTGCCAGTAGTATAGAGGGGGGTGTAAGCACAGATACGCAGTATTTT. Protein: CASSIEGGVSTDTQYF. Filled out from reference TRBV19 and TRBJ2-3, the complete variable domain reads DGGITQSPKYLFRKEGQNVTLSCEQNLNHDAMYWYRQDPGQGLRLIYYSQIVNDFQKGDIAEGYSVSREKKESFPLTVTSAQKNPTAFYLCASSIEGGVSTDTQYFGPGTRLTVL.

The chain links TRBV2 to TRBJ1-6; D remains unclear. Trimming pared 6 bases from V and 6 bases from J, leaving 15 bases between. Germline CDR1 and CDR2: SNHLY and FYNNEI. CDR3 length: 15 residues. This CDR3 reads CASRVTDRVNSPLHF. In nucleotides, the CDR3 is TGTGCCAGCAGGGTGACGGATCGGGTTAATTCACCCCTCCACTTT.

The chain combines TRBV19 with TRBJ2-2; possible D gene TRBD2, 5 bases. Germline lookup yields CDR1 LNHDA and CDR2 SQIVND (reference sequence). This CDR3 has 14 amino acids. V lost 4 bases and J lost 0, with 6 bases in between. The CDR3 spells CASSTGTNTGELFF. CDR3 sequence (DNA): TGTGCCAGTAGTACCGGGACGAACACCGGGGAGCTGTTTTTT.

This clone was observed a handful of times. CDR3 DNA: TGTGCCAGCAGCTTACCCCGGTACGAGCAGTACTTC. Protein product: CASSLPRYEQYF. This chain connects TRBV11-1 to TRBJ2-7; no clear D gene. The germline V gene encodes CDR1 SGHAT and CDR2 FQDESV (reference sequence). The ends were cut back, 2 bases at V and 4 bases at J, with 6 bases in the middle. CDR3 length: 12 residues.

This clone occurred a few times. The chain couples TRBV18 to TRBJ1-1; D is possibly TRBD1 (5 bases). This CDR3 spans 13 amino acids. Germline lookup yields CDR1 KGHSH and CDR2 LQKENI. The V and J ends lost 5 bases and 4 bases respectively, with 11 bases between them. The CDR3 DNA follows: TGTGCCAGCTCAACGGGGGGAGGCACTGAAGCTTTCTTT. It specifies CASSTGGGTEAFF.

The chain links TRBV2 to TRBJ1-2, with 7 nucleotides matching TRBD1. V gave up 4 bases and J gave up 4 bases; unmatched junction bases: 3. This CDR3 has 13 amino acids. Looked up from germline, CDR1 is SNHLY and CDR2 is FYNNEI. The CDR3 region has the DNA TGTGCCAGCAGTGCCGACAGGGTCTATGGCTACACCTTC. Protein sequence: CASSADRVYGYTF. The complete variable domain, with remaining parts taken from reference TRBV2 and TRBJ1-2, reads EPEVTQTPSHQVTQMGQEVILRCVPISNHLYFYWYRQILGQKVEFLVSFYNNEISEKSEIFDDQFSVERPDGSNFTLKIRSTKLEDSAMYFCASSADRVYGYTFGSGTRLTVV.